This entry is about one T cell receptor (beta chain). Data came from immunoSEQ multiplex PCR; TCRdb stores just in-frame clones and leaves some out. In the table there are 600,000 to 750,000 clones, approximately 75% of which are singletons. These data belong to a study of shared clonotypes between healthy human individuals. Study at large: Samples came from a couple of female and three male donors aged 18 to 49. Per donor, CD8 memory used one plate, CD8 naive used two, CD4 memory used three and CD4 naive used three.

CDR1 KGHSH and CDR2 LQKENI come from the germline V gene. The CDR3 spans 20 residues. Germline trimming cut 9 bases from V and 6 bases from J; bases unmatched to any gene: 31. This chain joins TRBV18 and TRBJ1-1, with 7 bases that match TRBD1. The TCR comes from a woman aged 25-40 years in good health. Source material: memory CD4+ T cells sorted from blood. The subset: CD45RA-negative fraction. The CDR3 sequence: CASFPRQGLRISGLSSEAFF. CDR3 nucleotides: TGTGCCAGTTTCCCTCGACAGGGCCTTAGAATCAGCGGACTTTCTTCTGAAGCTTTCTTT.